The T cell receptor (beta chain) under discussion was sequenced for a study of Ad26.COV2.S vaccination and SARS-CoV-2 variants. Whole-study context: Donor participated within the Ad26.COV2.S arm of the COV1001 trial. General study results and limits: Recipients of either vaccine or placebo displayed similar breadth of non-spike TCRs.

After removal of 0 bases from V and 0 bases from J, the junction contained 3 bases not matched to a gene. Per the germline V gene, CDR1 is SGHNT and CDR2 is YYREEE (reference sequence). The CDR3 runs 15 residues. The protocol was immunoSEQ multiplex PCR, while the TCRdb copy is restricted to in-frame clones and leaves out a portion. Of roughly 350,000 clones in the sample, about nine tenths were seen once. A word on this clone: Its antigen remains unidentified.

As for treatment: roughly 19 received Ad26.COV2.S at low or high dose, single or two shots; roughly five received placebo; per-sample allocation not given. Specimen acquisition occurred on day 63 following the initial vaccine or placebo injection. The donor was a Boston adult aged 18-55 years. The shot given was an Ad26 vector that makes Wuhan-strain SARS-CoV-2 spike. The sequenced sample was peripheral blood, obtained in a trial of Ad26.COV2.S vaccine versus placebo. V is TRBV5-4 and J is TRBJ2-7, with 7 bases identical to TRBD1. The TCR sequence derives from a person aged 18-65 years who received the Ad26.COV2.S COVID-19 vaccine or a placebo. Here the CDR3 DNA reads TGTGCCAGCAGCTTGGGACAGGGCCCCTCCTACGAGCAGTACTTC. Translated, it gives CASSLGQGPSYEQYF.